This T cell receptor (beta chain) was identified during a study of shared clonotypes between healthy human individuals. This CDR3 spans 13 amino acids. V was cut by 4 bases and J by 1 base, with 7 bases left in between. CDR1 and CDR2 (germline): MGHDK, SYGVNS. The data were produced by immunoSEQ multiplex PCR, yet TCRdb's version contains in-frame clones alone and is incomplete. The data show about 1.1 million clones, about 84% seen once. The rearrangement links TRBV25-1 to TRBJ1-1; D is unresolved. Sequencing was carried out using memory CD4+ T cells from PBMCs. The subset: CD45RA-negative fraction. The clonotype originates from a man aged 18-30 years in good health. Some clones in this sample may be carry-over from other donors' samples. The CDR3, as DNA: TGTGCCAGCAGTGGAGCAGGGAACACTGAAGCTTTCTTT. Translation gives CASSGAGNTEAFF.